The rows below give T cell receptor beta chains drawn from one sample of a study of blood T cell repertoires in COVID-19. TCRdb keeps only in-frame clones here, not all; method: immunoSEQ multiplex PCR. The profile shows tens of thousands of clones, roughly 90% of them singletons. Sequenced material: peripheral blood. Receptors originate from a man aged 65-85 years with active or convalescent COVID-19. Each CDR3 is given with its conserved first and last residue. The order of the fields is CDR3 DNA, CDR3 protein, clone size, J gene, V gene, D gene. A D gene is named only where the DNA matches it firmly. Part of the rows lack a size; the others show once, few, many or a class for expanded clones.

CDR3nt: TGTGCCAGCAGCTCACGTAGAGATACGCAGTATTTT
CDR3aa: CASSSRRDTQYF
abundance: NA
j_gene: TRBJ2-3
v_gene: TRBV7-2
d_gene: NA

CDR3nt: TGTGCCAGCAGTCGCGGGGAGCTGTTTTTT
CDR3aa: CASSRGELFF
abundance: NA
j_gene: TRBJ2-2
v_gene: TRBV12-3/TRBV12-4
d_gene: NA

CDR3nt: TGTGCCAGCTCACCTACAGGGGTGATTGAAGCTTTCTTT
CDR3aa: CASSPTGVIEAFF
abundance: NA
j_gene: TRBJ1-1
v_gene: TRBV18
d_gene: TRBD1

CDR3nt: TGTGCCTGGACTATAACCACAGGGACGGGCTACACCTTC
CDR3aa: CAWTITTGTGYTF
abundance: NA
j_gene: TRBJ1-2
v_gene: TRBV30
d_gene: NA

CDR3nt: TGTGCCAGCAGCAAATCATCTCGGGAGAGGCGCACAGATACGCAGTATTTT
CDR3aa: CASSKSSRERRTDTQYF
abundance: NA
j_gene: TRBJ2-3
v_gene: TRBV11-3
d_gene: NA

CDR3nt: TGTGCCAGCAGCTTGGGGGCTAGCGGACCCTACGAGCAGTACTTC
CDR3aa: CASSLGASGPYEQYF
abundance: NA
j_gene: TRBJ2-7
v_gene: TRBV5-4
d_gene: TRBD2

CDR3nt: TGTGCCAGCAGCCCAGGGTTCTATAATTCACCCCTCCACTTT
CDR3aa: CASSPGFYNSPLHF
abundance: NA
j_gene: TRBJ1-6
v_gene: TRBV27
d_gene: NA

CDR3nt: TGCGCCAGCAGCTTGGAGGTCAGGGGGACCCACGAGCAGTACTTC
CDR3aa: CASSLEVRGTHEQYF
abundance: NA
j_gene: TRBJ2-7
v_gene: TRBV5-1
d_gene: TRBD1

CDR3nt: TGTGCCAGCAGCGCAAGACAGGGAGACACTGAAGCTTTCTTT
CDR3aa: CASSARQGDTEAFF
abundance: NA
j_gene: TRBJ1-1
v_gene: TRBV2
d_gene: TRBD1

CDR3nt: TGTGCCTGGAGTGTGTCCAGGGCCGAAGCTTTCTTT
CDR3aa: CAWSVSRAEAFF
abundance: NA
j_gene: TRBJ1-1
v_gene: TRBV30
d_gene: NA

CDR3nt: TGTGCCAGCAGTGAAAGCACAGGGGTTACCGGGGAGCTGTTTTTT
CDR3aa: CASSESTGVTGELFF
abundance: once
j_gene: TRBJ2-2
v_gene: TRBV6-1
d_gene: TRBD1

CDR3nt: TGTGCCAGCAGCTCTAGGACTAGCGGGACCTCAGAGACCCAGTACTTC
CDR3aa: CASSSRTSGTSETQYF
abundance: NA
j_gene: TRBJ2-5
v_gene: TRBV5-5
d_gene: TRBD2

CDR3nt: TGTGCCAGCAGCGTAGGGGAGGGCTATGGCTACACCTTC
CDR3aa: CASSVGEGYGYTF
abundance: NA
j_gene: TRBJ1-2
v_gene: TRBV9
d_gene: NA

CDR3nt: TGCGCCAGCAGCCCCCTCAGGCGGGGTACTGAAGCTTTCTTT
CDR3aa: CASSPLRRGTEAFF
abundance: NA
j_gene: TRBJ1-1
v_gene: TRBV5-1
d_gene: NA